The next 18 T cell receptor beta chains were all read from a single sample in a study of metastatic and nonmetastatic thyroid tumors. TCRdb reprocessed the PCR reads via MiXCR. The sample shows roughly 7,000 clones, under 20% of them seen only once. Until they underwent thyroid surgery, no patient had received any treatment. The source material was adjacent normal tissue. These receptors were obtained from a male donor with papillary thyroid cancer or a benign thyroid nodule (not recorded which). Some clones in this sample may be carry-over from other donors' samples.

The chain has TRBV28 and TRBJ1-5; 7 bases agree with TRBD1. Trimming cost V 2 bases and J 2 bases; bases outside gene matches: 6. CDR3 length: 16 residues. Germline loops: CDR1 MDHEN, CDR2 SYDVKM. The CDR3 DNA is TGTGCCAGCAGTTTAATTTCAGGACAGGGCAATCAGCCCCAGCATTTT. Translation gives CASSLISGQGNQPQHF.

V is TRBV6-6 and J is TRBJ2-5, with 13 bases that match TRBD2. The ends lost 0 bases at V and 4 bases at J; junction bases unmatched: 8. The CDR3 extends over 18 amino acids. From germline, CDR1 is MNHNY and CDR2 SVGAGI (reference sequence). CDR3 in amino acids: CASSYSTSGGYRRETQYF. Written as DNA, the CDR3 is TGTGCCAGCAGTTACTCGACTAGCGGGGGGTACCGCCGAGAGACCCAGTACTTC.

This clone was observed a handful of times. The V and J genes are TRBV20-1 and TRBJ1-1; 7 positions agree with TRBD1. The CDR3 consists of 14 residues. CDR1 is DFQATT and CDR2 is SNEGSKA in the germline V gene (reference sequence). With 6 bases clipped from V and 0 bases from J, the junction kept 7 bases outside the gene matches. The CDR3 sequence is CSATPTGMNTEAFF. The CDR3 coding sequence is TGCAGTGCCACCCCGACAGGGATGAACACTGAAGCTTTCTTT.

The V and J genes are TRBV12-3 or TRBV12-4 and TRBJ2-7, with TRBD2 matching 7 bases. J gave up 2 bases and V 7 bases, and 11 bases lay outside the gene matches. The CDR3 is made up of 15 amino acids. The CDR3 region is CASNPTGGGAYEQYF. In DNA, the CDR3 is TGTGCCAGCAATCCGACCGGGGGAGGGGCCTACGAGCAGTACTTC.

The chain is built from TRBV7-8 and TRBJ1-2, with 8 bases identical to TRBD1. This CDR3 contains 14 residues. V dropped 1 base and J dropped 6; count of bases not matched to a gene: 4. Germline values: CDR1 SGHVS, CDR2 FQNEAQ. CDR3 residues: CASSLGDRGHGYTF. CDR3 bases: TGTGCCAGCAGCTTAGGAGACAGGGGACATGGCTACACCTTC.

The chain combines TRBV28 with TRBJ2-7; 9 bases are a match to TRBD2. CDR3 length equals 14 residues. CDR1 and CDR2 (germline): MDHEN, SYDVKM. Unmatched junction bases numbered 7, after V lost 6 bases and J lost 4 bases. This chain's CDR3 is CASRAAGGGYEQYV. DNA of the CDR3: TGTGCCAGCAGAGCAGCGGGAGGTGGTTACGAGCAGTACGTC.

By frequency in the sample, this clone is medium-sized. The chain links TRBV28 to TRBJ1-1; D call uncertain. Trimming took 5 bases from V and 4 from J, leaving 17 bases between them. The CDR3 covers 15 residues. CDR1 and CDR2 from the germline V gene are MDHEN and SYDVKM. CDR3: CASSQAWRRGTEAFF. For the CDR3, the DNA is TGTGCCAGCAGTCAAGCCTGGCGCCGTGGCACTGAAGCTTTCTTT.

This rearrangement joins TRBV19 to TRBJ1-5; D not resolved. In germline, CDR1 is LNHDA, CDR2 SQIVND (reference sequence). V lost 2 bases to trimming and J lost 0 bases, with 8 bases between them. This CDR3 comprises 15 residues. In nucleotides, the CDR3 is TGTGCCAGTAGTATAAACGGCGATAGCAATCAGCCCCAGCATTTT. Protein: CASSINGDSNQPQHF.

Concerning this clone: Mismatch with germline at one junction end may stem from a read error. The rearrangement uses TRBV7-9 and TRBJ1-2; D is undetermined. The V gene's germline CDR1 is SEHNR and CDR2 FQNEAQ (reference sequence). This CDR3 is 15 amino acids long. This CDR3 reads CASSLGAGHGAGCTF. CDR3 bases: TGTGCCAGCAGCTTAGGGGCTGGGCATGGCGCTGGCTGCACCTTC.

Only a few counts were recorded for this clone. This chain uses TRBV4-2 with TRBJ2-6; D ambiguous. V lost 0 bases to trimming and J lost 0 bases, with 3 bases between them. Germline V CDR1 and CDR2: LGHNA, YNFKEQ. CDR3 length: 15 amino acids. The CDR3 protein is CASSQDPSGANVLTF. DNA of the CDR3: TGTGCCAGCAGCCAAGATCCCTCTGGGGCCAACGTCCTGACTTTC.

Points on this clone: The identical CDR3 is also encoded by other nucleotide sequences in the sample. This chain links TRBV12-3 or TRBV12-4 with TRBJ2-1; no definite D call. This CDR3 is 13 amino acids long. V lost 6 bases, J lost 7 bases, and 13 bases lay in between. CDR3 protein: CASSLSRKNEQFF. CDR3 nucleotide sequence: TGTGCCAGCAGCCTATCCCGAAAGAATGAGCAGTTCTTC.

The chain is built from TRBV27 and TRBJ2-4, with a possible D match to TRBD2 (5 bases). Germline V gives CDR1 MNHEY, CDR2 SMNVEV (reference sequence). The V gene lost 5 bases and the J gene lost 9 bases, with 14 bases spanning the gap. The CDR3 runs to 13 residues. In DNA, the CDR3 is TGTGCCAGCAGTCCCGACCTGGGGAGCATTCAGTACTTC. Protein sequence: CASSPDLGSIQYF.

The table lists this clone with a few counts. The rearrangement links TRBV10-3 to TRBJ2-7, with 11 bases that match TRBD2. Germline-derived CDR1 and CDR2 are ENHRY and SYGVKD. The CDR3 covers 15 residues. V trimming: 0 bases; J trimming: 2 bases; junction bases outside the gene matches: 0. CDR3 sequence reads: CAISESGLAAYEQYF. Here the CDR3 DNA reads TGTGCCATCAGTGAGTCGGGACTAGCGGCCTACGAGCAGTACTTC.

This clone was detected ten times or more. This chain links TRBV6-2 or TRBV6-3 with TRBJ1-3; D call uncertain. CDR3 size: 16 residues. Germline values: CDR1 MNHEY, CDR2 SVGEGT. Trimming took off 2 bases at V and 0 bases at J, with 11 bases between the two ends. CDR3: CASSYGRATSGNTIYF. Here the CDR3 DNA reads TGTGCCAGCAGTTACGGAAGGGCGACCTCTGGAAACACCATATATTTT.

This clone turned up a few times. The J gene is TRBJ2-1, the V gene TRBV30; 11 nucleotides line up with TRBD2. CDR1 GTSNPN and CDR2 SVGIG come from the germline V gene (reference sequence). V was pared by 3 bases and J by 9 bases, with 4 bases of the junction left unmatched. The CDR3 is made up of 13 amino acids. The DNA for the CDR3 is TGTGCCTGGAGCGTAGCGGGGGGGTCTGAGCAGTTCTTC. It yields the protein CAWSVAGGSEQFF.

The chain employs TRBV7-2 and TRBJ2-1; D may be TRBD2 (5 bases). Germline CDR1 and CDR2: SGHTA and FQGNSA. The CDR3 has 13 residues. V was pared by 11 bases and J by 9 bases, with 20 bases between. CDR3 coding DNA: TGTGCCGGCATCTTGACTCCTCGGGGTGAGCAGTTCTTC. It is translated as CAGILTPRGEQFF.

The chain joins TRBV15 to TRBJ1-2; D is uncertain. The germline CDR1 and CDR2 sequences are LNHNV and YYDKDF (reference sequence). The ends were cut back, 0 bases at V and 4 bases at J, with 9 bases in the middle. This CDR3 is built from 14 residues. The CDR3 bases are TGTGCCACCAGCAGAGATCGGGCCTCCTATGGCTACACCTTC. Encoded protein: CATSRDRASYGYTF.

This clone was picked up a small number of times. The chain recombines TRBV27 with TRBJ2-1; D remains ambiguous. The V end was cut by 1 base, the J end by 4 bases, with 5 bases between. The CDR3 consists of 13 residues. The V gene's germline CDR1 is MNHEY and CDR2 SMNVEV (reference sequence). The CDR3 bases are TGTGCCAGCAGTTTATTCGGTTACAATGAGCAGTTCTTC. This translates into CASSLFGYNEQFF.